Each of the 22 T cell receptor beta chains below was sequenced from the same sample in a study of blood T cell repertoires in COVID-19. This table comes from immunoSEQ multiplex PCR, and its TCRdb copy is limited to in-frame clones, with some not included. The data contain about 200,000 clones, approximately 87% of them seen just once; the ten biggest clones take up approximately 0.75%. Sequenced: peripheral blood. All receptors derive from a woman in her 70s with acute or convalescent COVID-19.

The J gene is TRBJ1-6, the V gene TRBV25-1; D may be TRBD1 (5 bases). Per germline, CDR1 MGHDK and CDR2 SYGVNS. This CDR3 comprises 16 residues. V was trimmed by 4 bases and J by 1 base, leaving 11 bases between them. The CDR3 loop is CASSAGGGSYNSPLHF. The DNA of the CDR3 is TGTGCCAGCAGTGCAGGCGGGGGATCCTATAATTCACCCCTCCACTTT.

The chain combines TRBV5-1 with TRBJ1-5; D might be TRBD1 (5 bases). The germline V gene encodes CDR1 SGHRS and CDR2 YFSETQ. V lost 0 bases and J 4 bases, leaving 11 bases between the germline ends. CDR3 length: 15 amino acids. The CDR3 reads CASSLGQGPNQPQHF. CDR3 in DNA: TGCGCCAGCAGCTTGGGGCAGGGCCCAAATCAGCCCCAGCATTTT.

The genes are TRBV5-1 and TRBJ1-1; 7 bases are shared with TRBD1. J was trimmed by 0 bases and V by 4 bases; bases with no gene match: 3. The CDR3 runs to 14 residues. CDR1 and CDR2 (germline): SGHRS, YFSETQ. The CDR3 region is CASSTGTVNTEAFF. CDR3 nucleotides: TGCGCCAGCAGCACGGGGACAGTGAACACTGAAGCTTTCTTT.

V is TRBV6-5 and J is TRBJ1-3, with D perhaps matching TRBD1 (6 bases). Germline V gene lookup returns CDR1 MNHEY and CDR2 SVGAGI. The V end lost 3 bases, the J end lost 0 bases, and 9 bases lay between the germline ends. The CDR3 is 15 amino acids. CDR3 protein: CASSYGQYSGNTIYF. As DNA, the CDR3 is TGTGCCAGCAGTTATGGACAGTACTCTGGAAACACCATATATTTT.

The J gene is TRBJ2-1, the V gene TRBV28; TRBD2 aligns across 13 bases. There are 15 residues in the CDR3. The V gene end was trimmed by 3 bases and the J gene end by 8 bases; junction bases not matched to a gene: 4. The germline gives CDR1 MDHEN, CDR2 SYDVKM. The CDR3 DNA is TGTGCCAGCAGTTTCCTTGGACTAGCGGGAGATGAGCAGTTCTTC. Protein product: CASSFLGLAGDEQFF.

This clone showed up just once. V usage is TRBV12-3 or TRBV12-4 and J usage is TRBJ2-7, with D unclear. Trimming pared 3 bases from V and 9 bases from J, leaving 9 bases between. The CDR3 runs to 11 residues. The CDR3 DNA sequence: TGTGCCAGCAGTTTGGCTTCCCGGCAGTACTTC. Translating it yields CASSLASRQYF.

The chain couples TRBV18 to TRBJ1-5; maybe TRBD1 (6 bases). CDR1 and CDR2 (germline): KGHSH, LQKENI. The ends were cut back, 1 base at V and 6 bases at J, with 19 bases in the middle. This CDR3 has 17 amino acids. CDR3 nucleotides: TGTGCCAGCTCACCACAAGACGCTAGACAGGTTGGTCAGCCCCAGCATTTT. Amino acid sequence: CASSPQDARQVGQPQHF.

The J gene is TRBJ1-1, the V gene TRBV11-2; 8 bases agree with TRBD1. The CDR3 contains 16 residues. The trim removed 1 base at V and 2 bases at J, leaving 6 bases unmatched. The germline CDR1 and CDR2 sequences are SGHAT and FQNNGV. The CDR3 DNA is TGTGCCAGCAGCTTAGCCTCAGGGGGCCCAAACACTGAAGCTTTCTTT. Protein product: CASSLASGGPNTEAFF.

J is TRBJ1-3 and V is TRBV5-4, with D perhaps TRBD1 (6 bases). Germline lookup yields CDR1 SGHNT and CDR2 YYREEE (reference sequence). V lost 0 bases to trimming and J lost 7 bases, with 14 bases between them. The CDR3 contains 15 residues. The CDR3 DNA reads as TGTGCCAGCAGCTTGGGAGGCAGCCAGGGGAACACCATATATTTT. Translated, it gives CASSLGGSQGNTIYF.

V gene TRBV21-1 combines with J gene TRBJ2-7; the D call TRBD2 from the table was never checked on the DNA. TRBV21-1 is assigned pseudogene status. The CDR3 has 19 amino acids. CDR3 bases: TGTGCCAGCAGCAAAGCGTCCCATTTTGCTAGCGGGGGGACCGGGGAGCAGTACTTC. Translated: CASSKASHFASGGTGEQYF.

The rearrangement joins TRBV6-2 or TRBV6-3 to TRBJ1-1; 8 nucleotides agree with TRBD1. This CDR3 has 15 amino acids. V dropped 5 bases and J dropped 6; count of bases not matched to a gene: 11. Germline assignment: CDR1 MNHEY and CDR2 SVGEGT. CDR3 nucleotide sequence: TGTGCCAGCAGTCAAAGGGCTGACAGGGGTTCTGAAGCTTTCTTT. Protein sequence: CASSQRADRGSEAFF.

In its sample, this clone was seen once. V is TRBV7-2 and J is TRBJ1-6, with D unresolved. This CDR3 is 14 amino acids long. The V and J ends lost 5 bases and 5 bases respectively, with 10 bases between them. Germline CDR1 is SGHTA and CDR2 is FQGNSA. This chain's CDR3 is CASSQTWNNSPLHF. CDR3 in DNA: TGTGCCAGCAGCCAGACATGGAATAATTCACCCCTCCACTTT.

This clone turned up a few times. The rearrangement uses TRBV6-5 and TRBJ1-2; no firm D call. Germline CDR1 and CDR2: MNHEY and SVGAGI. CDR3 length equals 15 residues. Trimming took off 6 bases at V and 5 bases at J, with 19 bases between the two ends. In DNA, the CDR3 is TGTGCCAGCAGATCCCGAGGAGGGCTGGGGTATGGCTACACCTTC. Its translation: CASRSRGGLGYGYTF.

This rearrangement joins TRBV18 to TRBJ1-1; D possibly corresponds to TRBD1 (6 bases). The CDR3 loop spans 15 amino acids. Trimming took off 0 bases at V and 3 bases at J, with 11 bases between the two ends. Germline V lookup: CDR1 KGHSH, CDR2 LQKENI. CDR3 amino acids: CASSPPSNRDTEAFF. The CDR3 DNA reads as TGTGCCAGCTCACCACCGAGTAACAGGGACACTGAAGCTTTCTTT.

CDR3 nucleotides: TGTGCCAGCAGCGCCTCAGGGGCTGGAAACACCATATATTTT. This gives the protein CASSASGAGNTIYF. The chain combines TRBV5-4 with TRBJ1-3, with a weak D call TRBD1 (6 bases). The CDR3 has 14 residues. Germline assignment: CDR1 SGHNT and CDR2 YYREEE (reference sequence). With 4 bases removed from V and 2 bases from J, the gap between germline ends came to 10 bases.

This CDR3 reads CASKGGTGADYGYTF. As DNA, the CDR3 is TGTGCCAGCAAGGGGGGAACAGGGGCTGACTATGGCTACACCTTC. The chain has TRBV2 and TRBJ1-2; 7 bases match TRBD1. With 7 bases clipped from V and 3 bases from J, the junction kept 11 bases outside the gene matches. CDR1 and CDR2 (germline): SNHLY, FYNNEI. The CDR3 has 15 residues.

This clone was observed a single time. Other DNA sequences of this sample code for an identical CDR3. The chain is built from TRBV5-1 and TRBJ2-5; D is ambiguous. Trimming removed 0 bases from V and 2 bases from J, with 5 bases in between. Per germline, CDR1 SGHRS and CDR2 YFSETQ. The CDR3 is 13 amino acids. CDR3 nucleotides: TGCGCCAGCAGCTTGGGACTGCAAGAGACCCAGTACTTC. It specifies CASSLGLQETQYF.

The chain has TRBV20-1 and TRBJ1-4; 8 bases map to TRBD1. Germline V lookup: CDR1 DFQATT, CDR2 SNEGSKA (reference sequence). The V and J ends lost 3 bases and 8 bases, in that order; junction bases with no gene match: 8. The CDR3 totals 14 residues. CDR3 DNA: TGCAGTGCTAGTTCGCGACAGGGGTACGAAAAACTGTTTTTT. It translates to CSASSRQGYEKLFF.

This clone came up once. V gene TRBV3-1 (or the pseudogene TRBV3-2) combines with J gene TRBJ2-5; D may be TRBD2 (7 bases). Germline V gene sequence: CDR1 LGHDT, CDR2 YNNKEL (reference sequence). V was pared by 0 bases and J by 2 bases, with 10 bases between. The CDR3 totals 15 residues. CDR3 sequence: CASSQDGGRQETQYF. CDR3 coding DNA: TGTGCCAGCAGCCAAGACGGGGGGCGGCAAGAGACCCAGTACTTC.

V and J are TRBV3-1 (or the pseudogene TRBV3-2) and TRBJ1-2; maybe TRBD1 (6 bases). This CDR3 has 17 residues. Germline V gives CDR1 LGHDT, CDR2 YNNKEL (reference sequence). V was shortened by 0 bases and J by 3 bases, with 17 bases between the two germline ends. This chain's CDR3 is CASSQDLLTGYHYGYTF. CDR3 nucleotide sequence: TGTGCCAGCAGCCAAGATCTCCTCACAGGGTATCACTATGGCTACACCTTC.

This chain uses TRBV10-3 with TRBJ2-5; 7 bases fit TRBD2. The CDR3 runs to 12 residues. The germline gives CDR1 ENHRY, CDR2 SYGVKD. After removal of 3 bases from V and 5 bases from J, the junction contained 0 bases not matched to a gene. In nucleotides, the CDR3 is TGTGCCATCAGTGAACTAGCGGAGACCCAGTACTTC. Its translation: CAISELAETQYF.

In regard to this clone: Other DNA sequences of this sample code for an identical CDR3. The J gene is TRBJ2-3, the V gene TRBV7-2; 8 nucleotides agree with TRBD1. Unmatched junction bases numbered 9, after V lost 9 bases and J lost 1 base. CDR1 and CDR2 from the germline V gene are SGHTA and FQGNSA. The CDR3 loop spans 15 amino acids. This chain's CDR3 is CASRRGQGGTDTQYF. The CDR3 DNA sequence: TGTGCCAGTAGACGTGGACAGGGAGGCACAGATACGCAGTATTTT.